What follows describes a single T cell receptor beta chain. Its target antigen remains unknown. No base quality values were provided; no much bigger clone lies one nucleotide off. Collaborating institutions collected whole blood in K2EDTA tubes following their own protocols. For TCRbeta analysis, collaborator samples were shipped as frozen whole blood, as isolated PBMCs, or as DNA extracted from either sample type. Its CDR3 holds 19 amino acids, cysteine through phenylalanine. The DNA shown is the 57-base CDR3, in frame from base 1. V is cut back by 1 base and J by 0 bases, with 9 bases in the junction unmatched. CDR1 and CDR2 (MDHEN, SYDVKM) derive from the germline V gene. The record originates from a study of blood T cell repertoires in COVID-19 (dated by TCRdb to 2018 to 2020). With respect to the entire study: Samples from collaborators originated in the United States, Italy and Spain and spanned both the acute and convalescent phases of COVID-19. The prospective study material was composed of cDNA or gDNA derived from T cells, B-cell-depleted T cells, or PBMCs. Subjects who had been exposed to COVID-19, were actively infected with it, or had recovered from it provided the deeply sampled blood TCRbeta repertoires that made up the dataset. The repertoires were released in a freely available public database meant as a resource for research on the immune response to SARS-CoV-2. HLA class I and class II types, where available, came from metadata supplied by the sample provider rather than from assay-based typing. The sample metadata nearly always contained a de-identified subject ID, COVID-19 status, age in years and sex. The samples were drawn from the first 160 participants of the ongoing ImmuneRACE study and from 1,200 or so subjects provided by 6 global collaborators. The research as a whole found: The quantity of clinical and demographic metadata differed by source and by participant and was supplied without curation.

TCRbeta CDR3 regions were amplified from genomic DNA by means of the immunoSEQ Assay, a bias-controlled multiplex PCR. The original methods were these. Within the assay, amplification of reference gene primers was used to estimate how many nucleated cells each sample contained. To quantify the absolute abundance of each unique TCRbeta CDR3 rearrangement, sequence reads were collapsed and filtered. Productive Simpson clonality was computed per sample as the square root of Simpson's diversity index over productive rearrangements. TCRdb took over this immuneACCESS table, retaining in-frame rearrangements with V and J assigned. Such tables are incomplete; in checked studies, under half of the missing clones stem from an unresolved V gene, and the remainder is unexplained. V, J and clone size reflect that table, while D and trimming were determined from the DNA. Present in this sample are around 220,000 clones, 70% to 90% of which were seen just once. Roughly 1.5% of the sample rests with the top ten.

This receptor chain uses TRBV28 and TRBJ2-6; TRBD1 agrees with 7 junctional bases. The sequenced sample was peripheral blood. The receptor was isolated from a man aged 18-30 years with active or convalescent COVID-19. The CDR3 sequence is CASSLFGTDTHSGANVLTF. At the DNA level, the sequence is TGTGCCAGCAGTTTATTTGGGACAGATACTCACTCTGGGGCCAACGTCCTGACTTTC.